These 17 T cell receptor beta chains share one sample of origin, sequenced in a study of cytomegalovirus exposure and HLA in healthy donors. Amplification used 60 Vbeta primers and 13 Jbeta primers. Here immunoSEQ multiplex PCR was the method, and the copy in TCRdb shows in-frame clones only, minus some. The sample includes 120,000 to 150,000 clones, around 73% of them seen just once. Sequencing used PBMCs. The receptors here all came from a woman between 18 and 29 years old in good health and CMV-seronegative.

The rearrangement uses TRBV7-9 and TRBJ2-7; weak D call: TRBD2 (5 bases). Between the trimmed V and J ends, which lost 6 bases and 7 bases, there was a span of 13 bases. Germline V gives CDR1 SEHNR, CDR2 FQNEAQ (reference sequence). The CDR3 totals 12 residues. The CDR3 here is CASSNSGGEQYF. The CDR3 nucleotides are TGTGCCAGCAGTAATTCCGGCGGGGAGCAGTACTTC.

A remark on this clone: The identical CDR3 is also encoded by other nucleotide sequences in the sample. This chain links TRBV18 with TRBJ2-5, with D possibly TRBD1 on 5 matching bases. The CDR3 is 13 residues long. The ends were cut back, 2 bases at V and 2 bases at J, with 6 bases in the middle. Germline V lookup: CDR1 KGHSH, CDR2 LQKENI. CDR3 sequence: CASSPTGQETQYF. The CDR3 DNA is TGTGCCAGCTCACCAACAGGTCAAGAGACCCAGTACTTC.

Concerning this clone: Germline is not matched at one junction end, which may reflect a read error. The rearrangement joins TRBV13 to TRBJ2-3, with D perhaps matching TRBD1 (6 bases). CDR3 length equals 13 residues. Germline V gives CDR1 PRHDT, CDR2 FYEKMQ (reference sequence). The CDR3 DNA reads TGTGCCAGCAGGTTAGGGGGAGCAGATACGCAGTATTTT. As protein: CASRLGGADTQYF.

J is TRBJ1-1 and V is TRBV7-9; D remains unclear. Per the germline V gene, CDR1 is SEHNR and CDR2 is FQNEAQ (reference sequence). Trimming took 1 base from V and 5 from J, leaving 14 bases between them. This CDR3 contains 15 residues. Written as DNA, the CDR3 is TGTGCCAGCAGCTTAGGCGCAGGCCCGGGGACTGAAGCTTTCTTT. This encodes CASSLGAGPGTEAFF.

This clone is a singleton in its sample. In DNA, the CDR3 is TGCGCCAGCAGCCTCGAACAGGGGGCGGTCACTGAAGCTTTCTTT. This gives the protein CASSLEQGAVTEAFF. The chain recombines TRBV4-1 with TRBJ1-1, with 9 bases matching TRBD1. The V gene end was trimmed by 4 bases and the J gene end by 4 bases; junction bases not matched to a gene: 7. The CDR3 has 15 residues. Germline V gene lookup returns CDR1 MGHRA and CDR2 YSYEKL.

CDR3 amino acids: CSAHKDYEQYF. Here the CDR3 DNA reads TGCAGTGCTCACAAAGACTACGAGCAGTACTTC. The chain combines TRBV20-1 with TRBJ2-7; D not certain. CDR1 and CDR2 from the germline V gene are DFQATT and SNEGSKA (reference sequence). V lost 5 bases and J lost 3, with 8 bases in between. The CDR3 is 11 residues long.

The chain has TRBV28 and TRBJ2-5; 8 positions agree with TRBD2. V was clipped by 5 bases and J by 5 bases; unmatched bases: 10. The V gene's germline CDR1 is MDHEN and CDR2 SYDVKM. This CDR3 contains 15 residues. CDR3 sequence: CASSRGGVEGETQYF. The CDR3 coding sequence is TGTGCCAGCAGTCGGGGGGGGGTGGAGGGCGAGACCCAGTACTTC.

In its sample, this clone was seen once. V is TRBV30 and J is TRBJ1-2, with 9 bases matching TRBD1. Germline-derived CDR1 and CDR2 are GTSNPN and SVGIG (reference sequence). CDR3 length: 14 amino acids. V lost 0 bases to trimming and J lost 6 bases; unmatched junction nucleotides: 5. CDR3 region: CAWSVITGGNGYTF. In DNA form, the CDR3 reads TGTGCCTGGAGTGTAATCACAGGGGGCAATGGCTACACCTTC.

The V call is TRBV9, the J call TRBJ1-4; no definite D call. Germline CDR1 and CDR2: SGDLS and YYNGEE. Trimming removed 0 bases at V and 8 bases at J, with 17 bases between. This CDR3 has 16 amino acids. CDR3: CASSVDGGIAEEKLFF. CDR3 DNA sequence: TGTGCCAGCAGCGTAGACGGAGGGATTGCAGAGGAAAAACTGTTTTTT.

The sample holds a few counts of this clone. The V call is TRBV11-3, the J call TRBJ2-3; 8 nucleotides agree with TRBD1. In germline, CDR1 is SGHNT, CDR2 YENEEA. V gave up 7 bases and J gave up 0 bases; unmatched junction bases: 3. The CDR3 totals 14 residues. CDR3 nucleotides: TGTGCCAGCAAGACAGGGGCCAGCACAGATACGCAGTATTTT. This translates into CASKTGASTDTQYF.

The gene calls are TRBV4-2 and TRBJ2-4; 14 bases line up with TRBD2. Trimming cost V 4 bases and J 6 bases; bases outside gene matches: 8. Germline V lookup: CDR1 LGHNA, CDR2 YNFKEQ. This CDR3 has 17 residues. The CDR3 is CASSPRSTSGGANIQYF. The CDR3 DNA sequence: TGTGCCAGCAGCCCTCGGTCGACTAGCGGGGGGGCAAACATTCAGTACTTC.

The chain is built from TRBV29-1 and TRBJ2-1; D may be TRBD2 (6 bases). Germline assignment: CDR1 SQVTM and CDR2 ANQGSEA. Trimming shortened V by 8 bases and J by 9 bases, and 17 bases separated the two germline ends. The CDR3 consists of 12 residues. CDR3 sequence: CSSTRDLGEQFF. The CDR3 coding sequence is TGCAGCTCAACCCGGGACTTGGGTGAGCAGTTCTTC.

The CDR3 DNA sequence: TGTGCCACCAGCAGGGACAGGGGCGAATATGGCTACACCTTC. Translation gives CATSRDRGEYGYTF. V and J are TRBV15 and TRBJ1-2, with TRBD1 matching over 9 bases. Germline loops: CDR1 LNHNV, CDR2 YYDKDF (reference sequence). The CDR3 has 14 residues. With 3 bases clipped from V and 5 bases from J, the junction kept 4 bases outside the gene matches.

A few counts support this clone. The chain carries TRBV4-3 and TRBJ2-3; D possibly corresponds to TRBD2 (6 bases). The V gene lost 3 bases and the J gene lost 3 bases, with 13 bases spanning the gap. CDR3 length: 15 amino acids. The germline V gene encodes CDR1 LGHNA and CDR2 YSLEER. CDR3 DNA sequence: TGCGCCAGCAGCCAGTCGGCGGGGTTGACAGATACGCAGTATTTT. This sequence encodes CASSQSAGLTDTQYF.

The chain links TRBV5-4 to TRBJ2-4, with 10 nucleotides matching TRBD1. The CDR3 has 16 residues. V was clipped by 3 bases and J by 2 bases; unmatched bases: 5. Germline CDR1 and CDR2: SGHNT and YYREEE (reference sequence). This chain's CDR3 is CASSSGQGRSKNIQYF. Written as DNA, the CDR3 is TGTGCCAGCAGCTCGGGACAGGGGCGATCCAAAAACATTCAGTACTTC.

This sequence joins TRBV27 and TRBJ2-3; 12 nucleotides match TRBD2. V gave up 3 bases and J gave up 2 bases; unmatched junction bases: 9. Per the germline V gene, CDR1 is MNHEY and CDR2 is SMNVEV (reference sequence). This CDR3 spans 18 amino acids. CDR3 loop: CASSLVGLAGGTTDTQYF. CDR3 in DNA: TGTGCCAGCAGTTTGGTAGGGCTAGCGGGGGGGACCACAGATACGCAGTATTTT.

The chain recombines TRBV4-1 with TRBJ2-1; D call uncertain. Per germline, CDR1 MGHRA and CDR2 YSYEKL. V lost 0 bases, J lost 9 bases, and 9 bases lay in between. This CDR3 has 13 amino acids. CDR3: CASSQEIAGEQFF. The CDR3 DNA reads as TGCGCCAGCAGCCAAGAAATCGCCGGTGAGCAGTTCTTC.